This TCR beta chain derives from a study of tissue T cells after allogeneic stem cell transplantation. A note on this clone: The germline and genes are mouse ones. Read data end 1 residue before the CDR3 end; the end is taken from the germline J gene.

Deletions cut 1 base from V and 0 bases from J, with 8 bases between. The V gene's germline CDR1 is NNHNN and CDR2 SYGAGS (reference sequence). The CDR3 is 16 amino acids. Profiled with immunoSEQ multiplex PCR; TCRdb holds only in-frame clones, not every one. The data show thousands of clones, around two fifths seen once. Time point indicated: mouse harvest day 7 after allogeneic transplant. Tail vein injection delivered 10^7 T-cell-depleted bone marrow cells and 10^6 splenic CD5+ T cells. This receptor was taken from a female BALB/c mouse given C57BL/6 T cells with graft-versus-host disease after an allogeneic hematopoietic cell transplant. This chain uses TRBV13-2 with TRBJ1-6; D call uncertain. Being an ORF, TRBJ1-6 has a function that is uncertain. The sequenced sample consisted of skin. The covered CDR3 bases are TGTGCCAGCGGTGATTTCAGCCTTTCCTATAATTCGCCCCTCTAC. Protein: CASGDFSLSYNSPLY. The CDR3 reads in full as CASGDFSLSYNSPLYF.